One sample yielded the 27 T cell receptor beta chains listed below, sequenced in a study of blood T cells in healthy people across ages. A second PCR of about 7 to 12 cycles used a sample-barcoded 5' primer and a J-beta primer mix. A single record per CDR3 protein comes from TCRdb applying MiXCR to the 5' RACE reads. This table has 850,000 to 950,000 distinct CDR3 sequences, 29% appearing once. Source material: blood. These receptors were collected from a woman of 80 years or more in good health.

This chain uses TRBV20-1 with TRBJ1-2, with 7 bases matching TRBD1. The V segment lost 0 bases and the J segment 7 bases; nucleotides outside the gene matches: 8. CDR3 length: 14 amino acids. CDR1 DFQATT and CDR2 SNEGSKA come from the germline V gene (reference sequence). The CDR3 sequence is CSARDTRGRRGYTF. The CDR3, as DNA: TGCAGTGCTAGAGATACAAGGGGGCGGCGTGGCTACACCTTC.

This rearrangement joins TRBV7-6 to TRBJ2-5; the D gene is possibly TRBD2 (7 bases). CDR1 is SGHVS and CDR2 is FNYEAQ in the germline V gene. The CDR3 is 14 residues long. Trimming left V 3 bases short and J 5 bases short, with 13 bases between. CDR3 loop: CASSFGEGVETQYF. In DNA form, the CDR3 reads TGTGCCAGCAGCTTCGGGGAGGGGGTGGAGACCCAGTACTTC.

This clonotype showed up many times. The chain carries TRBV4-3 and TRBJ2-3; D remains unclear. V was clipped by 2 bases and J by 4 bases, with 10 bases between them. Germline assignment: CDR1 LGHNA and CDR2 YSLEER. CDR3 length: 14 amino acids. The CDR3 here is CASSQSGPPDTQYF. As DNA, the CDR3 is TGCGCCAGCAGCCAATCGGGTCCGCCAGATACGCAGTATTTT.

This clonotype was observed many times. J is TRBJ2-5 and V is TRBV6-4, with a possible D match to TRBD1 (6 bases). V gave up 5 bases and J gave up 10 bases, with 11 bases separating them. CDR1 MRHNA and CDR2 SNTAGT come from the germline V gene. This CDR3 comprises 11 residues. The CDR3 nucleotides read TGTGCCAGCAGTCCACAGGGAGACCAGTACTTC. Its translation: CASSPQGDQYF.

The chain joins TRBV2 to TRBJ2-5; D uncertain. The CDR3 is made up of 9 amino acids. V lost 5 bases, J lost 13 bases, and 8 bases lay in between. Germline V CDR1 and CDR2: SNHLY, FYNNEI. The CDR3 spells CASSPFGYF. Here the CDR3 DNA reads TGTGCCAGCAGTCCCTTTGGGTACTTC. Variable domain in full (rest from reference TRBV2 and TRBJ2-5): EPEVTQTPSHQVTQMGQEVILRCVPISNHLYFYWYRQILGQKVEFLVSFYNNEISEKSEIFDDQFSVERPDGSNFTLKIRSTKLEDSAMYFCASSPFGYFGPGTRLLVL.

There are many counts of this clonotype. The chain links TRBV6-2 or TRBV6-3 to TRBJ2-5; no clear D. The CDR3 length is 14 residues. The germline CDR1 and CDR2 sequences are MNHEY and SVGEGT. The V gene lost 5 bases and the J gene lost 0 bases, with 10 bases spanning the gap. The CDR3 here is CASSTIPYQETQYF. CDR3 DNA: TGTGCCAGCAGTACCATTCCGTACCAAGAGACCCAGTACTTC.

This chain joins TRBV19 and TRBJ1-5; D is uncertain. Trimming removed 5 bases at V and 6 bases at J, with 8 bases between. This CDR3 comprises 12 residues. Germline V gene data show CDR1 as LNHDA and CDR2 as SQIVND (reference sequence). The CDR3 DNA reads as TGTGCCAGTAGTGTGTCCGGTCAGCCCCAGCATTTT. Residues: CASSVSGQPQHF.

The V gene is TRBV15, the J gene TRBJ1-1; TRBD1 matches at 9 bases. CDR3 length equals 18 residues. Germline trimming cut 1 base from V and 0 bases from J; bases unmatched to any gene: 9. The V gene's germline CDR1 is LNHNV and CDR2 YYDKDF (reference sequence). This CDR3 reads CATSRGVGTGYMNTEAFF. In DNA, the CDR3 is TGTGCCACCAGCAGAGGGGTGGGGACAGGGTATATGAACACTGAAGCTTTCTTT.

This clonotype was detected ten times or more. The V call is TRBV6-2 or TRBV6-3, the J call TRBJ2-5, with 15 bases that match TRBD2. Per the germline V gene, CDR1 is MNHEY and CDR2 is SVGEGT. The trim removed 10 bases at V and 1 base at J, leaving 7 bases unmatched. The CDR3 has 16 amino acids. CDR3 nucleotide sequence: TGTGCCACCACACTGGGACTAGCGGGAGGCCAAGAGACCCAGTACTTC. This sequence encodes CATTLGLAGGQETQYF.

This chain joins TRBV12-3 or TRBV12-4 and TRBJ2-2; D perhaps matches TRBD2 (5 bases). Trimming removed 5 bases at V and 2 bases at J, with 18 bases between. CDR3 size: 17 residues. The CDR3 DNA follows: TGTGCCAGCAGTCCTACCGGCTCCGGGGAAAACACCGGGGAGCTGTTTTTT. Encoded protein: CASSPTGSGENTGELFF.

This clonotype was found many times. V is TRBV20-1 and J is TRBJ2-1; D gene ambiguous. The length of the CDR3 is 16 residues. The V end lost 5 bases, the J end lost 7 bases, and 24 bases lay between the germline ends. The V gene's germline CDR1 is DFQATT and CDR2 SNEGSKA (reference sequence). CDR3: CSAPNLAAPIPNEQFF. CDR3 sequence (DNA): TGCAGTGCTCCGAACCTGGCGGCCCCGATACCAAATGAGCAGTTCTTC.

The rearrangement uses TRBV29-1 and TRBJ2-3, with D perhaps TRBD1 or TRBD2 (5 bases each). CDR1 is SQVTM and CDR2 is ANQGSEA in the germline V gene. The CDR3 is made up of 14 amino acids. V lost 6 bases and J lost 2, with 15 bases in between. The CDR3 DNA follows: TGCAGCGTCCAAGGGACGGTCGACACAGATACGCAGTATTTT. Translation gives CSVQGTVDTDTQYF.

The rearrangement joins TRBV9 to TRBJ2-1; 8 bases match TRBD1. J gave up 4 bases and V 7 bases, and 10 bases lay outside the gene matches. Germline CDR1 reads SGDLS; CDR2 reads YYNGEE. This CDR3 spans 15 amino acids. The CDR3 loop is CASVSGTGPYNEQFF. In DNA, the CDR3 is TGTGCCAGCGTTTCCGGGACAGGACCTTACAATGAGCAGTTCTTC. Full variable domain (rest looked up from reference TRBV9 and TRBJ2-1): DSGVTQTPKHLITATGQRVTLRCSPRSGDLSVYWYQQSLDQGLQFLIQYYNGEERAKGNILERFSAQQFPDLHSELNLSSLELGDSALYFCASVSGTGPYNEQFFGPGTRLTVL.

This clonotype has a count of ten or more. V and J are TRBV20-1 and TRBJ2-3; D gene ambiguous. With 0 bases removed from V and 1 base from J, the gap between germline ends came to 11 bases. Germline assignment: CDR1 DFQATT and CDR2 SNEGSKA (reference sequence). There are 15 residues in the CDR3. CDR3 DNA sequence: TGCAGTGCTAGAGATGGCTCGTCGGGCACAGATACGCAGTATTTT. Translated: CSARDGSSGTDTQYF.

The table lists this clonotype with a few counts. The V call is TRBV28, the J call TRBJ1-2, with D possibly matching TRBD1 (5 bases). The CDR3 spans 13 residues. Germline V gene sequence: CDR1 MDHEN, CDR2 SYDVKM. The germline V and J ends were trimmed by 3 bases and 2 bases, with 7 bases remaining between them. Here the CDR3 DNA reads TGTGCCAGCAGTTTCAGGGAGAACTATGGCTACACCTTC. Amino acid sequence: CASSFRENYGYTF.

This chain links TRBV20-1 with TRBJ2-7; no clear D. CDR3 length: 13 amino acids. The germline V gene encodes CDR1 DFQATT and CDR2 SNEGSKA (reference sequence). V dropped 6 bases and J dropped 0 bases, with 12 bases sitting between them. In DNA, the CDR3 is TGCAGTGCCAGGCAGGCGAGCTCCTACGAGCAGTACTTC. As protein: CSARQASSYEQYF.

The chain couples TRBV20-1 to TRBJ2-1; 9 nucleotides align to TRBD1. The J call may be in error: the DNA end matches TRBJ2-7 better. The germline CDR1 and CDR2 sequences are DFQATT and SNEGSKA (reference sequence). CDR3 length: 14 amino acids. The CDR3 nucleotides read TGCAGTGCCAAGGGACAGGGCATAATTCGCGAGCAGTACTTC. Protein sequence: CSAKGQGIIREQYF.

This clonotype was picked up many times. The chain combines TRBV5-1 with TRBJ2-3; 8 bases agree with TRBD2. Germline CDR1 is SGHRS and CDR2 is YFSETQ. J was trimmed by 14 bases and V by 4 bases; bases with no gene match: 15. CDR3 length: 14 residues. CDR3 in amino acids: CASSQGLTSGQWYF. DNA of the CDR3: TGCGCCAGCAGCCAAGGCCTTACTAGCGGCCAGTGGTATTTT.

In this sample, this clonotype turned up many times. The J gene is TRBJ2-1, the V gene TRBV25-1, with TRBD2 identical over 8 bases. The V gene end was trimmed by 6 bases and the J gene end by 9 bases; junction bases not matched to a gene: 10. The CDR3 spans 14 residues. Germline V gene data show CDR1 as MGHDK and CDR2 as SYGVNS. The CDR3 here is CASSLGGARTEQFF. Here the CDR3 DNA reads TGTGCCAGCAGCCTCGGGGGGGCCCGGACTGAGCAGTTCTTC.

V is TRBV5-6 and J is TRBJ1-1, with 12 bases identical to TRBD1. Germline V gives CDR1 SGHDT, CDR2 YYEEEE. The J segment lost 6 bases and the V segment lost 1 base, leaving 10 bases of the junction unmatched. This CDR3 comprises 17 residues. The CDR3 sequence is CASSLLPLGQGASEAFF. The CDR3 nucleotides read TGTGCCAGCAGCTTGTTACCTCTGGGACAGGGGGCGTCTGAAGCTTTCTTT.

This clonotype has at least ten counts. V and J are TRBV11-2 and TRBJ2-3, with 7 bases that match TRBD1. V dropped 4 bases and J dropped 4; count of bases not matched to a gene: 5. Germline lookup yields CDR1 SGHAT and CDR2 FQNNGV. The CDR3 totals 14 residues. CDR3 nucleotides: TGTGCCAGCAGCTACTCAGGGGGTGCAGATACGCAGTATTTT. It encodes CASSYSGGADTQYF.

This clonotype was recorded many times. V gene TRBV7-2 combines with J gene TRBJ2-1; D gene unclear. V was cut by 7 bases and J by 5 bases, with 12 bases left in between. Looked up from germline, CDR1 is SGHTA and CDR2 is FQGNSA. The CDR3 contains 13 residues. CDR3 loop: CASTNMFHNEQFF. In DNA form, the CDR3 reads TGTGCCAGCACCAACATGTTTCACAATGAGCAGTTCTTC.

V gene TRBV20-1 combines with J gene TRBJ2-7, with D maybe TRBD2 (5 bases). Germline lookup yields CDR1 DFQATT and CDR2 SNEGSKA (reference sequence). This CDR3 has 14 amino acids. The V and J ends lost 0 bases and 2 bases respectively, with 11 bases between them. The CDR3 DNA reads as TGCAGTGCTAGAGATTTAGAGAGGGCCTACGAGCAGTACTTC. Encoded protein: CSARDLERAYEQYF.

As for this clonotype: It may be a read error: a sequence one base away is much more abundant. The CDR3 spells CASSADRCAAQPQHF. The CDR3 bases are TGTGCCAGCAGCGCCGACAGGTGCGCTGCTCAGCCCCAGCATTTT. The chain is built from TRBV2 and TRBJ1-5; D possibly corresponds to TRBD1 (6 bases). The ends were cut back, 6 bases at V and 6 bases at J, with 18 bases in the middle. This CDR3 contains 15 residues. CDR1 and CDR2 (germline): SNHLY, FYNNEI.

J is TRBJ2-3 and V is TRBV5-1; D uncertain. The V end lost 6 bases, the J end lost 0 bases, and 17 bases lay between the germline ends. Per germline, CDR1 SGHRS and CDR2 YFSETQ. The CDR3 is 16 residues long. The CDR3 spells CASTLSAATSTDTQYF. The CDR3 nucleotides read TGCGCCAGCACCCTGTCAGCAGCTACTAGCACAGATACGCAGTATTTT.

This clonotype occurred a few times. The CDR3 bases are TGTGCCAGCAGCTTTCCCTTAATCCCAAATGAGCAGTACTTC. Its translation: CASSFPLIPNEQYF. This chain joins TRBV7-2 and TRBJ2-5; no clear D. This CDR3 is built from 14 residues. V gave up 3 bases and J gave up 11 bases, with 19 bases separating them. Per the germline V gene, CDR1 is SGHTA and CDR2 is FQGNSA. Looking up the rest from reference TRBV7-2 and TRBJ2-5 gives the full variable domain: GAGVSQSPSNKVTEKGKDVELRCDPISGHTALYWYRQSLGQGLEFLIYFQGNSAPDKSGLPSDRFSAERTGGSVSTLTIQRTQQEDSAVYLCASSFPLIPNEQYFGPGTRLLVL.

The CDR3 DNA sequence: TGTGCCAGCAGTTCCCAGACAGGGGGCGTTTCACCCCTCCACTTT. It codes for CASSSQTGGVSPLHF. The J gene is TRBJ1-6, the V gene TRBV27, with 10 positions matching TRBD1. The germline gives CDR1 MNHEY, CDR2 SMNVEV (reference sequence). This CDR3 region has 15 residues. The V gene end was trimmed by 4 bases and the J gene end by 9 bases; junction bases not matched to a gene: 6.